The present entry profiles one TCR beta chain with its context. The antigen is not known. The data belong to a study of cytomegalovirus exposure and HLA in healthy donors. With 60 Vbeta and 13 Jbeta primers, the PCR was carried out. The repertoire was sequenced with immunoSEQ multiplex PCR; TCRdb's copy has only in-frame clones and lacks some. The data hold approximately 190,000 clones, with approximately 87% observed a single time. Study-wide results and caveats: CMV antigen specificity was confirmed in vitro for a few CMV-associated chains. A prior analysis recorded that most TCR beta V segments were productive about 90% or about 30% of the time. TRBV6-2, TRBV6-3 and some other V segments were unresolvable in 87-base-pair reads.

This CDR3 region has 17 residues. This TCR was recovered from a man aged 25 to 45 in good health and CMV-seronegative. The sequenced sample consisted of PBMCs. This chain joins TRBV21-1 and TRBJ2-4; the table names TRBD2, a call not compared with the DNA. TRBV21-1 is an annotated pseudogene. The CDR3 DNA reads TGTGCCAGCAGCAAAGGAGATCAAGTCCTAGCCAAAAACATTCAGTACTTC. This gives the protein CASSKGDQVLAKNIQYF.